This T cell receptor beta chain is drawn from a study of T cell repertoires in cytomegalovirus infection. Study context: Signatures in public TCR beta sequences pointed to both CMV infection and matching HLA type.

In its sample, this clonotype was seen many times. Its antigen remains unknown. The V segment lost 6 bases and the J segment 0 bases; nucleotides outside the gene matches: 5. Per germline, CDR1 MDHEN and CDR2 SYDVKM. This CDR3 comprises 14 residues. Study-wide results and limits: Dominating the ex vivo response were HLA-C-restricted CMV-specific TCR beta clonotypes. The cumulative frequency of public TCR beta families distinguished individuals who carried CMV together with the relevant HLA.

TCRdb reprocessed the reads via MiXCR and lists one record per CDR3 protein. The sample contains hundreds of thousands of distinct CDR3 sequences, around a sixth of which appear only once. This sequence originates from a human donor in good health (CMV status not recorded). Some clones in this sample may be carry-over from other donors' samples. Sequencing was performed on PBMCs. The V and J genes are TRBV28 and TRBJ2-7; 7 nucleotides align to TRBD1. The CDR3 is CASRRQGSSYEQYF. CDR3 bases: TGTGCCAGCAGACGACAGGGTTCCTCCTACGAGCAGTACTTC.